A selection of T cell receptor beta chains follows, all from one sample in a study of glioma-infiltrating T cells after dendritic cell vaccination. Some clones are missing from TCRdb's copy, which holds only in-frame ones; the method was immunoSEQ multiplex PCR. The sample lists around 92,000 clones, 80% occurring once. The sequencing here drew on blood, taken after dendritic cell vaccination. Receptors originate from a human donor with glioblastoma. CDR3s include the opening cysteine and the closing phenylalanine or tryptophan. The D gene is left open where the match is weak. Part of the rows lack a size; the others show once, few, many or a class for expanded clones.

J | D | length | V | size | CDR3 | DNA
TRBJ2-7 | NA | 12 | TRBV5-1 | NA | CASSISGDEQYF | TGCGCCAGCAGCATCTCAGGGGACGAGCAGTACTTC
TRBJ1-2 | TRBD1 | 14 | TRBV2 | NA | CASRKDRDGNGYTF | TGTGCCAGCAGGAAGGACAGGGACGGAAATGGCTACACCTTC
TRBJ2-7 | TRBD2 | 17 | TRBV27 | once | CASSLNGRAGVSYEQYF | TGTGCCAGCAGTTTAAACGGGAGGGCCGGGGTTTCCTACGAGCAGTACTTC
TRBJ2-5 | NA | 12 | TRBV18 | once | CASSGFGETQYF | TGTGCCAGCTCAGGATTCGGGGAGACCCAGTACTTC
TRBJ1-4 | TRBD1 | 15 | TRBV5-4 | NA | CASSLRTGLNEKLFF | TGTGCCAGCAGCCTGCGGACAGGGCTAAATGAAAAACTGTTTTTT
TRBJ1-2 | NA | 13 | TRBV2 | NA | CASSEQGSYGYTF | TGTGCCAGCAGTGAACAGGGGAGCTATGGCTACACCTTC
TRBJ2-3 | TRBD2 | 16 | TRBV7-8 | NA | CASSSLAGGPSDTQYF | TGTGCCAGCAGTTCACTAGCGGGGGGGCCATCAGATACGCAGTATTTT
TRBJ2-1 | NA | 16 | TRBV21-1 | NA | CASSLSPGTGDNEQFF | TGTGCCAGCAGCTTATCCCCCGGGACAGGGGATAATGAGCAGTTCTTC
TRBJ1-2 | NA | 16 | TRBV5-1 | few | CASSLGGPGGIYGYTF | TGCGCCAGCAGCTTGGGGGGACCGGGGGGAATCTATGGCTACACCTTC
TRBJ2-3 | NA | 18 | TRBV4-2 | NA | CASSQIKGATGFTDTQYF | TGTGCCAGCAGCCAAATCAAGGGAGCCACCGGATTCACAGATACGCAGTATTTT
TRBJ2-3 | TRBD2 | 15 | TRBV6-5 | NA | CASSYSGTSDRWKYF | TGTGCCAGCAGTTACTCCGGGACTAGCGACCGGTGGAAGTATTTT
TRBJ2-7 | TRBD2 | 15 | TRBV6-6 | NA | CATGGIGDYSYEQYF | TGTGCCACCGGTGGCATCGGGGACTACTCCTACGAGCAGTACTTC
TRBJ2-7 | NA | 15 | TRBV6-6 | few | CASSKLVAGVYEQYF | TGTGCCAGCAGCAAACTTGTGGCAGGGGTCTACGAGCAGTACTTC
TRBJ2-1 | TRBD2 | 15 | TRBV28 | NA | CASSFPAGGDNEQFF | TGTGCCAGCAGTTTCCCAGCGGGAGGGGACAATGAGCAGTTCTTC
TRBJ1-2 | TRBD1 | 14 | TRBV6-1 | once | CASSGGTDNYGYTF | TGTGCCAGCAGCGGCGGGACAGATAACTATGGCTACACCTTC
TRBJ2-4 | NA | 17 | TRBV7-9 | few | CASSLGADTLAKNIQYF | TGTGCCAGCAGCTTAGGCGCTGACACCCTAGCCAAAAACATTCAGTACTTC
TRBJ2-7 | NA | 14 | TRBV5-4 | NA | CASSQLDGSYEQYF | TGTGCCAGCAGCCAGCTAGACGGCTCCTACGAGCAGTACTTC
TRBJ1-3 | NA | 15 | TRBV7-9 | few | CASSLERGSGNTIYF | TGTGCCAGCAGCTTAGAAAGGGGCTCTGGAAACACCATATATTTT
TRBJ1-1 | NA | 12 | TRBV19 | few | CASSIAGRFALF | TGTGCCAGTAGTATTGCAGGGCGATTCGCTCTCTTT
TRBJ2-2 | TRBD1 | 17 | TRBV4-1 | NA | CASSQDLDRVDTGELFF | TGCGCCAGCAGCCAAGATCTAGACAGGGTAGACACCGGGGAGCTGTTTTTT
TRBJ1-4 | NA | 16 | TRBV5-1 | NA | CASSLSGAISNEKLFF | TGCGCCAGCAGCTTGTCAGGTGCTATATCTAATGAAAAACTGTTTTTT
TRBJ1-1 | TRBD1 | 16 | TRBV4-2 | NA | CASSQVMGQMNTEAFF | TGTGCCAGCAGCCAAGTAATGGGACAGATGAACACTGAAGCTTTCTTT
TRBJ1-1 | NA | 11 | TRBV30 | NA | CGWAGRGEAFF | TGTGGATGGGCAGGGCGAGGTGAAGCTTTCTTT
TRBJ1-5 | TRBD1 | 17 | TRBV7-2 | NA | CASSKRLGQGDNQPQHF | TGTGCCAGCAGCAAAAGACTCGGACAGGGGGATAATCAGCCCCAGCATTTT
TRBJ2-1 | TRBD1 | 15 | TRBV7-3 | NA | CASSLGQGARNEQFF | TGTGCCAGCAGCTTAGGACAGGGAGCACGTAATGAGCAGTTCTTC
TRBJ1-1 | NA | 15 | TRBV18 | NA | CASSPREIPMSEAFF | TGTGCCAGCTCACCACGAGAAATCCCCATGAGTGAAGCTTTCTTT
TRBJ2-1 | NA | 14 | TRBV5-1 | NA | CASSPRDFLRGQFF | TGCGCCAGCAGCCCCCGGGACTTCCTGAGGGGGCAGTTCTTC
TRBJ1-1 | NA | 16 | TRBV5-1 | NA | CASSLMGKSRNTEAFF | TGCGCCAGCAGCTTGATGGGCAAGTCGAGGAACACTGAAGCTTTCTTT
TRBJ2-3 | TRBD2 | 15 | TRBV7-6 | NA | CASSWTSGGQDTQYF | TGTGCCAGCAGCTGGACTAGCGGGGGCCAAGATACGCAGTATTTT
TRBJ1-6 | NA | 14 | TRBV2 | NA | CASRQGWDNSPLHF | TGTGCCAGCAGGCAGGGTTGGGATAATTCACCCCTCCACTTT
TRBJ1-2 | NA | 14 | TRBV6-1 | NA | CASSPGRVNYGYTF | TGTGCCAGCAGTCCCGGGAGGGTAAACTATGGCTACACCTTC
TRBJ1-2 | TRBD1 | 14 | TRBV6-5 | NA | CASSPGQGHWGYTF | TGTGCCAGCAGTCCCGGACAGGGGCATTGGGGCTACACCTTC
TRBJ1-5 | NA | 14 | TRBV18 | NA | CASSPLGGGQPQHF | TGTGCCAGCTCACCACTCGGGGGAGGTCAGCCCCAGCATTTT
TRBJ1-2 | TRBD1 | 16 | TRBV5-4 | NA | CASSLFRDRALYGYTF | TGTGCCAGCAGCTTGTTTCGGGACAGGGCCCTCTATGGCTACACCTTC
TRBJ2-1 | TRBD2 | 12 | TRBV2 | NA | CASPRGGYEQFF | TGTGCCAGTCCGCGGGGGGGGTATGAGCAGTTCTTC
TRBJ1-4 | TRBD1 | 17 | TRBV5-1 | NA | CASSQQGAGSTNEKLFF | TGCGCCAGCAGCCAGCAGGGGGCTGGGTCAACTAATGAAAAACTGTTTTTT
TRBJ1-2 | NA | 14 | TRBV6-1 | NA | CASSEIMAGLGYTF | TGTGCCAGCAGTGAAATAATGGCAGGGCTAGGCTACACCTTC
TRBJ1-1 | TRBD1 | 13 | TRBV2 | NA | CASDYRGNTEAFF | TGTGCCAGCGATTACAGGGGGAACACTGAAGCTTTCTTT
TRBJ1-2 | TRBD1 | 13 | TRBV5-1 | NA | CASSHGTDYGYTF | TGCGCCAGCAGCCATGGGACAGACTATGGCTACACCTTC
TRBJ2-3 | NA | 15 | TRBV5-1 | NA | CASSNGLQGGDTQYF | TGCGCCAGCAGCAACGGACTTCAGGGGGGAGATACGCAGTATTTT
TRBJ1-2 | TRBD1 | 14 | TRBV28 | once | CASRGQGSYYGYTF | TGTGCCAGCAGGGGACAGGGGAGCTACTATGGCTACACCTTC
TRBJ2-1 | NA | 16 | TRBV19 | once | CASTPREAGSYNEQFF | TGTGCCAGTACTCCCCGGGAAGCCGGGTCCTACAATGAGCAGTTCTTC
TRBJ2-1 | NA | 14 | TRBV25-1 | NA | CASSDLRAYNEQFF | TGTGCCAGCAGTGACCTGAGAGCCTACAATGAGCAGTTCTTC
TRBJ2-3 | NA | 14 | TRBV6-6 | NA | CASTTQLPTDTQYF | TGTGCCAGCACCACTCAACTTCCCACAGATACGCAGTATTTT
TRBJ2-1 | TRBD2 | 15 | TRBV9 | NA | CASSAGLAGDNEQFF | TGTGCCAGCAGCGCCGGACTAGCGGGCGACAATGAGCAGTTCTTC
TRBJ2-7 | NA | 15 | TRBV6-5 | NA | CASSYLAGIFHEQYF | TGTGCCAGCAGTTATCTCGCAGGGATATTCCACGAGCAGTACTTC
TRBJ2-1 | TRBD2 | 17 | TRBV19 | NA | CASSMVFSGRSYNEQFF | TGTGCCAGTAGTATGGTATTTAGCGGGAGATCCTACAATGAGCAGTTCTTC
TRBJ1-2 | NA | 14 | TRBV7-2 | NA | CASSLGPGLYGYTF | TGTGCCAGCAGCTTAGGGCCAGGGCTCTATGGCTACACCTTC
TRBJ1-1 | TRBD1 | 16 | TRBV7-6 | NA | CASSDTPGQGNTEAFF | TGTGCCAGCAGCGACACACCGGGACAGGGGAACACTGAAGCTTTCTTT
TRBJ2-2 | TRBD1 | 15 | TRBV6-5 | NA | CASSYALTGGRELFF | TGTGCCAGCAGTTACGCCTTGACAGGGGGCCGGGAGCTGTTTTTT